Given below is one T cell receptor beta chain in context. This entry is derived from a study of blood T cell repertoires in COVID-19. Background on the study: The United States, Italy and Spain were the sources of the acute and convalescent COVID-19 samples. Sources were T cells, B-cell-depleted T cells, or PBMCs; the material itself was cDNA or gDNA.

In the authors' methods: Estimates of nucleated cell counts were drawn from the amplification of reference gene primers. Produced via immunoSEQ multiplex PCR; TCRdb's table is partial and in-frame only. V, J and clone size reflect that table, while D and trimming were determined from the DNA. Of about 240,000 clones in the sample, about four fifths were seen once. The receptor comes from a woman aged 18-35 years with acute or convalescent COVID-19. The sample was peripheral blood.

The CDR3 nucleotides read TGTGCAAGTCGCTCCCCCGAGACAGGGGGGGGTGAAAAACTGTTTTTT. It encodes CASRSPETGGGEKLFF. The rearrangement uses TRBV12-2 and TRBJ1-4; the table's D call, TRBD1, has no DNA check behind it. TRBV12-2 is described as a pseudogene. This CDR3 is built from 16 residues.